The next 30 T cell receptor beta chains were all read from a single sample in a study of T cell repertoires in cytomegalovirus infection. MiXCR, run by TCRdb on the reads, gives a single entry per CDR3 protein. The sample lists fewer than 250,000 distinct CDR3 sequences; 22% were seen once. The sample was CD8+ T cells from PBMCs. These receptors were obtained from a human donor in good health (CMV status not recorded). Some clones in this sample may be carry-over from other donors' samples.

This clonotype occurred many times. The chain combines TRBV12-3 or TRBV12-4 with TRBJ1-1; no clear D. V dropped 5 bases and J dropped 0 bases, with 7 bases sitting between them. This CDR3 comprises 13 residues. The CDR3 is CASSGYMNTEAFF. CDR3 nucleotide sequence: TGTGCCAGCAGTGGGTATATGAACACTGAAGCTTTCTTT.

This clonotype was found a few times. A much larger clone sits a single nucleotide away, making a read error possible. CDR3 amino acids: CASSLAGSQETQYF. The CDR3 DNA reads TGTGCCAGCAGCTTAGCTGGATCCCAAGAGACCCAGTACTTC. The rearrangement uses TRBV7-6 and TRBJ2-5; unclear D gene. This CDR3 has 14 residues. Germline CDR1 and CDR2: SGHVS and FNYEAQ. V was clipped by 0 bases and J by 1 base, with 6 bases between them. Complete variable domain (other parts from reference TRBV7-6 and TRBJ2-5): GAGVSQSPRYKVTKRGQDVALRCDPISGHVSLYWYRQALGQGPEFLTYFNYEAQQDKSGLPNDRFSAERPEGSISTLTIQRTEQRDSAMYRCASSLAGSQETQYFGPGTRLLVL.

This clonotype was seen at least ten times. The chain carries TRBV7-2 and TRBJ1-1; D unresolved. The germline V gene has CDR1 SGHTA and CDR2 FQGNSA. This CDR3 comprises 13 residues. Trimming took 5 bases from V and 3 from J, leaving 10 bases between them. CDR3 loop: CASSLTEYTEAFF. CDR3 coding DNA: TGTGCCAGCAGCCTAACGGAGTACACTGAAGCTTTCTTT.

V gene TRBV15 combines with J gene TRBJ2-1; D remains ambiguous. Germline values: CDR1 LNHNV, CDR2 YYDKDF (reference sequence). V gave up 2 bases and J gave up 4 bases, with 12 bases separating them. The CDR3 is 15 amino acids. As DNA, the CDR3 is TGTGCCACCAGCAGATCCTCGGAAGATTACAATGAGCAGTTCTTC. Its translation: CATSRSSEDYNEQFF.

The rearrangement joins TRBV25-1 to TRBJ1-6; 7 bases map to TRBD1. This CDR3 comprises 14 residues. Trimming took 3 bases from V and 11 from J; bases not matched to a gene: 7. Germline V gives CDR1 MGHDK, CDR2 SYGVNS. The CDR3 loop reads CASSEAGGLAPLHF. The CDR3 nucleotides are TGTGCCAGCAGTGAGGCAGGGGGTCTGGCACCCCTCCACTTT.

In this sample, this clonotype turned up a few times. V and J are TRBV20-1 and TRBJ2-7, with 8 bases that match TRBD2. V lost 3 bases and J lost 3; bases outside the gene matches: 13. Per germline, CDR1 DFQATT and CDR2 SNEGSKA (reference sequence). The CDR3 loop spans 16 amino acids. The DNA for the CDR3 is TGCAGTGCTAGCCCCCAGATGGGCGGGGGGCTCTACGAGCAGTACTTC. It specifies CSASPQMGGGLYEQYF.

This clonotype appeared once. The chain is built from TRBV6-6 and TRBJ2-5, with D uncertain. The CDR3 contains 12 residues. The V gene lost 8 bases and the J gene lost 5 bases, with 12 bases spanning the gap. The germline gives CDR1 MNHNY, CDR2 SVGAGI (reference sequence). For the CDR3, the DNA is TGTGCCAGCCGAAGCGTTGAGGAGACCCAGTACTTC. Translated: CASRSVEETQYF.

The V gene is TRBV24-1, the J gene TRBJ2-2; D may correspond to TRBD1 or TRBD2 (5 bases each). The V end was cut by 10 bases, the J end by 2 bases, with 13 bases between. The CDR3 covers 14 residues. Germline V gives CDR1 KGHDR, CDR2 SFDVKD. This CDR3 is CATGPGVNTGELFF. The CDR3, as DNA: TGTGCCACGGGACCCGGCGTTAACACCGGGGAGCTGTTTTTT.

The V gene is TRBV5-4, the J gene TRBJ2-5; D is undetermined. Germline-derived CDR1 and CDR2 are SGHNT and YYREEE (reference sequence). The CDR3 has 13 amino acids. The V gene lost 4 bases and the J gene lost 2 bases, with 9 bases spanning the gap. The CDR3 region is CASSPSSQETQYF. CDR3 coding DNA: TGTGCCAGCAGCCCGTCCTCACAAGAGACCCAGTACTTC.

As regards this clonotype: This sequence may be a read error, since a much larger clone differs from it by one base. The conserved closing phenylalanine or tryptophan is absent in this CDR3, likely reflecting a read error. J is TRBJ2-5 and V is TRBV7-9; D is tentatively TRBD1 or TRBD2 (6 bases each). The V gene's germline CDR1 is SEHNR and CDR2 FQNEAQ (reference sequence). V lost 5 bases and J lost 7, with 17 bases in between. The CDR3 is 14 residues long. The CDR3 spells CASSPDGGGGTQYL. CDR3 DNA sequence: TGTGCCAGCAGCCCAGACGGGGGCGGCGGGACCCAGTACCTC.

Many counts were recorded for this clonotype. This rearrangement joins TRBV28 to TRBJ1-5, with 9 positions matching TRBD1. CDR1 and CDR2 (germline): MDHEN, SYDVKM. The CDR3 has 16 amino acids. Unmatched junction bases numbered 10, after V lost 5 bases and J lost 5 bases. The CDR3 protein is CASSPPGQGKDQPQHF. Here the CDR3 DNA reads TGTGCCAGCAGTCCCCCGGGACAGGGAAAGGATCAGCCCCAGCATTTT.

At least ten counts were recorded for this clonotype. V gene TRBV12-3 or TRBV12-4 combines with J gene TRBJ2-7; D unclear. The V end lost 5 bases, the J end lost 3 bases, and 5 bases lay between the germline ends. The CDR3 is 11 amino acids. Written as DNA, the CDR3 is TGTGCCAGCAGTAAACACTACGAGCAGTACTTC. This gives the protein CASSKHYEQYF.

The chain is built from TRBV4-3 and TRBJ1-1, with D maybe TRBD1 (6 bases). This CDR3 region has 15 residues. Germline CDR1 and CDR2: LGHNA and YSLEER. Trimming took 2 bases from V and 1 from J, leaving 11 bases between them. This chain's CDR3 is CASSQSVGGNTEAFF. DNA for the CDR3: TGCGCCAGCAGCCAATCTGTAGGGGGGAACACTGAAGCTTTCTTT.

This chain connects TRBV12-3 or TRBV12-4 to TRBJ1-6; tentative D call: TRBD1 (5 bases). The CDR3 runs 14 residues. Trimming left V 0 bases short and J 10 bases short, with 10 bases between. This CDR3 reads CASSLAARGSPLHF. CDR3 coding DNA: TGTGCCAGCAGTTTAGCAGCACGGGGCTCACCCCTCCACTTT.

The V and J genes are TRBV7-9 and TRBJ1-6; D not certain. There are 15 residues in the CDR3. The germline gives CDR1 SEHNR, CDR2 FQNEAQ (reference sequence). V was shortened by 6 bases and J by 2 bases, with 11 bases between the two germline ends. The CDR3 DNA follows: TGTGCCAGCAGACCCGACGGAACCTATAATTCACCCCTCCACTTT. The encoded protein is CASRPDGTYNSPLHF.

This chain connects TRBV19 to TRBJ2-3; 10 bases line up with TRBD2. There are 14 residues in the CDR3. Germline lookup yields CDR1 LNHDA and CDR2 SQIVND (reference sequence). V shed 7 bases and J 3 bases; nucleotides not matched to a gene: 4. The CDR3 bases are TGTGCCAGTACTAGCGGGGGAGCGACAGATACGCAGTATTTT. Translation: CASTSGGATDTQYF.

In this sample, this clonotype turned up many times. This chain joins TRBV4-2 and TRBJ2-3; D is perhaps TRBD2 (6 bases). The CDR3 consists of 15 residues. V lost 0 bases and J 4 bases, leaving 11 bases between the germline ends. Germline V lookup: CDR1 LGHNA, CDR2 YNFKEQ. The CDR3, as DNA: TGTGCCAGCAGCCAAGAGGAGGGGCGGGCAGATACGCAGTATTTT. It specifies CASSQEEGRADTQYF.

This clonotype was detected ten times or more. This chain links TRBV7-9 with TRBJ2-7; D unclear. Germline-derived CDR1 and CDR2 are SEHNR and FQNEAQ (reference sequence). CDR3 length equals 17 residues. Trimming left V 3 bases short and J 0 bases short, with 18 bases between. CDR3 in DNA: TGTGCCAGCAGCTTCTGGAATCGAGGTTACCCCTCCTACGAGCAGTACTTC. This translates into CASSFWNRGYPSYEQYF.

The chain is built from TRBV19 and TRBJ1-2; D uncertain. V was shortened by 6 bases and J by 0 bases, with 8 bases between the two germline ends. Germline loops: CDR1 LNHDA, CDR2 SQIVND (reference sequence). The CDR3 is 13 residues long. In DNA, the CDR3 is TGTGCCAGTAGGCAGATAGCTAACTATGGCTACACCTTC. It encodes CASRQIANYGYTF. The variable domain in full, with the rest retrieved from reference TRBV19 and TRBJ1-2, is DGGITQSPKYLFRKEGQNVTLSCEQNLNHDAMYWYRQDPGQGLRLIYYSQIVNDFQKGDIAEGYSVSREKKESFPLTVTSAQKNPTAFYLCASRQIANYGYTFGSGTRLTVV.

The CDR3 region is CASRSSGGAQFF. CDR3 DNA: TGTGCCAGCAGGTCGAGCGGGGGGGCACAGTTCTTC. J is TRBJ2-1 and V is TRBV12-3 or TRBV12-4; 10 nucleotides match TRBD2. This CDR3 is built from 12 residues. The V segment lost 6 bases and the J segment 13 bases; nucleotides outside the gene matches: 6.

This CDR3 is CASSFGSAWASYGYTF. CDR3 nucleotides: TGTGCCAGCAGCTTCGGGTCGGCCTGGGCCTCTTATGGCTACACCTTC. The chain employs TRBV7-9 and TRBJ1-2; D is uncertain. This CDR3 region has 16 residues. Trimming took 3 bases from V and 5 from J, leaving 19 bases between them. Germline loops: CDR1 SEHNR, CDR2 FQNEAQ (reference sequence). Full variable domain (outside the CDR3, taken from reference TRBV7-9 and TRBJ1-2): DTGVSQNPRHKITKRGQNVTFRCDPISEHNRLYWYRQTLGQGPEFLTYFQNEAQLEKSRLLSDRFSAERPKGSFSTLEIQRTEQGDSAMYLCASSFGSAWASYGYTFGSGTRLTVV.

This clonotype was recorded at least ten times. The rearrangement links TRBV6-2 or TRBV6-3 to TRBJ2-7, with 10 bases identical to TRBD1. V was clipped by 2 bases and J by 2 bases; unmatched bases: 0. The germline gives CDR1 MNHEY, CDR2 SVGEGT. This CDR3 has 14 amino acids. The CDR3 sequence: CASSYGTGAYEQYF. The CDR3 region has the DNA TGTGCCAGCAGTTACGGGACAGGGGCCTACGAGCAGTACTTC.

This rearrangement joins TRBV20-1 to TRBJ1-1; 8 bases fit TRBD1. The V and J ends lost 2 bases and 4 bases, in that order; junction bases with no gene match: 9. CDR3 length: 15 amino acids. Germline CDR1 is DFQATT and CDR2 is SNEGSKA (reference sequence). In DNA form, the CDR3 reads TGCAGTGCTAGACAACTTTTTACAGGGGGCACTGAAGCTTTCTTT. Encoded protein: CSARQLFTGGTEAFF.

The chain uses TRBV4-1 and TRBJ2-7, with unresolved D. This CDR3 comprises 13 residues. V was trimmed by 4 bases and J by 6 bases, leaving 13 bases between them. The V gene's germline CDR1 is MGHRA and CDR2 YSYEKL. The CDR3 reads CASSRSPAAEQYF. The DNA of the CDR3 is TGCGCCAGCAGCCGGAGTCCCGCCGCCGAGCAGTACTTC.

Many counts were recorded for this clonotype. The chain combines TRBV4-1 with TRBJ2-1; 13 bases align to TRBD2. The CDR3 is 20 amino acids. V lost 8 bases and J lost 6; bases outside the gene matches: 22. The germline CDR1 and CDR2 sequences are MGHRA and YSYEKL. The DNA for the CDR3 is TGCGCCAGCTCAGCCCCGGAGACAGAGCAAACTAGCGGGGGGGCCAATGAGCAGTTCTTC. Amino acid sequence: CASSAPETEQTSGGANEQFF.

The table lists this clonotype with many counts. CDR3 nucleotides: TGTGCCAGCAGCTCCCCCAGGGACTCTAGCTCCTACGAGCAGTACTTC. Its protein is CASSSPRDSSSYEQYF. The chain has TRBV7-2 and TRBJ2-7, with a weak D call TRBD2 (6 bases). This CDR3 contains 16 residues. Trimming took off 4 bases at V and 0 bases at J, with 16 bases between the two ends. Germline V lookup: CDR1 SGHTA, CDR2 FQGNSA.

The V call is TRBV12-3 or TRBV12-4, the J call TRBJ1-2; the D gene is possibly TRBD1 (5 bases). V was trimmed by 7 bases and J by 3 bases, leaving 9 bases between them. The CDR3 loop spans 12 amino acids. The CDR3, as DNA: TGTGCCAGCACCTCGACAGACTATGGCTACACCTTC. The encoded protein is CASTSTDYGYTF.

This clonotype occurred many times. The V and J genes are TRBV7-6 and TRBJ1-4; no definite D call. The CDR3 has 14 amino acids. The germline CDR1 and CDR2 sequences are SGHVS and FNYEAQ. Trimming removed 1 base at V and 4 bases at J, with 7 bases between. This CDR3 is CASSLVAYNEKLFF. CDR3 nucleotides: TGTGCCAGCAGCTTAGTCGCCTATAATGAAAAACTGTTTTTT. Full variable domain (rest looked up from reference TRBV7-6 and TRBJ1-4): GAGVSQSPRYKVTKRGQDVALRCDPISGHVSLYWYRQALGQGPEFLTYFNYEAQQDKSGLPNDRFSAERPEGSISTLTIQRTEQRDSAMYRCASSLVAYNEKLFFGSGTQLSVL.

This clonotype has ten or more counts. The CDR3 DNA follows: TGTGCCAGCAGTACTAGCGGGGCCTCCTACGAGCAGTACTTC. Amino acids: CASSTSGASYEQYF. This rearrangement joins TRBV7-8 to TRBJ2-7; 10 bases agree with TRBD2. The germline V gene has CDR1 SGHVS and CDR2 FQNEAQ. With 6 bases clipped from V and 0 bases from J, the junction kept 2 bases outside the gene matches. The CDR3 is 14 residues long.

Many counts were recorded for this clonotype. This sequence joins TRBV13 and TRBJ1-4, with D unclear. The CDR3 is 13 amino acids. Germline V CDR1 and CDR2: PRHDT, FYEKMQ (reference sequence). With 1 base removed from V and 8 bases from J, the gap between germline ends came to 8 bases. The CDR3 spells CASSLAGVEKLFF. CDR3 DNA: TGTGCCAGCAGCTTAGCCGGCGTAGAAAAACTGTTTTTT. Full variable domain (missing parts from reference TRBV13 and TRBJ1-4): AAGVIQSPRHLIKEKRETATLKCYPIPRHDTVYWYQQGPGQDPQFLISFYEKMQSDKGSIPDRFSAQQFSDYHSELNMSSLELGDSALYFCASSLAGVEKLFFGSGTQLSVL.